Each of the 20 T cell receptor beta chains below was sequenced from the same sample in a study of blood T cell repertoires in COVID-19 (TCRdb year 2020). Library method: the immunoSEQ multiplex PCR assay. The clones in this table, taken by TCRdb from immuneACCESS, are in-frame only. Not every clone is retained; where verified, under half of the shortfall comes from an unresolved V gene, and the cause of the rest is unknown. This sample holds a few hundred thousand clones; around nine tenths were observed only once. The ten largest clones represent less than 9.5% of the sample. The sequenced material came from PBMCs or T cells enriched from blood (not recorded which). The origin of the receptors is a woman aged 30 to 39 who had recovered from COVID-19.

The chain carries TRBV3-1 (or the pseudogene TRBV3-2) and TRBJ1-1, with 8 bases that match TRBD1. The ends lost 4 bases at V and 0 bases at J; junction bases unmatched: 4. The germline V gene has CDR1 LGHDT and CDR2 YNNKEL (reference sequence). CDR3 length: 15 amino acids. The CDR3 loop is CASSPGQALNTEAFF. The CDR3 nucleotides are TGTGCCAGCAGCCCGGGACAGGCTCTGAACACTGAAGCTTTCTTT.

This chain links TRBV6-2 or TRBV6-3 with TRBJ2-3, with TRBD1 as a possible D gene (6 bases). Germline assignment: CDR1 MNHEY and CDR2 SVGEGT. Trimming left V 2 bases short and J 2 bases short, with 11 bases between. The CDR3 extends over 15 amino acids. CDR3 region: CASSYGDIPTDTQYF. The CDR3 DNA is TGTGCCAGCAGTTACGGGGACATACCCACAGATACGCAGTATTTT.

CDR3 in amino acids: CASSDVSGMYGEQFF. CDR3 DNA: TGTGCCAGCAGTGACGTCTCAGGAATGTATGGTGAGCAGTTCTTC. V usage is TRBV25-1 and J usage is TRBJ2-1; D gene ambiguous. CDR1 and CDR2 from the germline V gene are MGHDK and SYGVNS. The ends were cut back, 3 bases at V and 9 bases at J, with 18 bases in the middle. The CDR3 is 15 amino acids.

The CDR3 loop is CASRTGGEKLFF. CDR3 in DNA: TGTGCCAGCAGGACAGGGGGAGAAAAACTGTTTTTT. This rearrangement joins TRBV28 to TRBJ1-4; 9 nucleotides agree with TRBD1. The junction had 1 base not matched to a gene; V was cut back by 6 bases and J by 8 bases. Germline loops: CDR1 MDHEN, CDR2 SYDVKM. The CDR3 has 12 amino acids.

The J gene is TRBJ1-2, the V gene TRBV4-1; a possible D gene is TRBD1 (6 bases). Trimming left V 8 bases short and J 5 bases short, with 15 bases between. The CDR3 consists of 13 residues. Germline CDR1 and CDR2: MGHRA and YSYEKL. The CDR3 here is CASVAGEGYGYTF. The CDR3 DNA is TGCGCCAGCGTCGCAGGGGAAGGTTATGGCTACACCTTC.

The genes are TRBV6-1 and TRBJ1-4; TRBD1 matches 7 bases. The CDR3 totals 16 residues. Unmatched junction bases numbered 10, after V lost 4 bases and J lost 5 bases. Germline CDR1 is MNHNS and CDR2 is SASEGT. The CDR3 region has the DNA TGTGCCAGCAGTGTTTACCTTGGACAGGCGAATGAAAAACTGTTTTTT. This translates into CASSVYLGQANEKLFF.

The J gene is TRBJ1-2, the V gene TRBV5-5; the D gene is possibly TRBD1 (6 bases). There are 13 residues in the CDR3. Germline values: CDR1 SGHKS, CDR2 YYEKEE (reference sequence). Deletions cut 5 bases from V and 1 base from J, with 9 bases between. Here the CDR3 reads CASRRQDNYGYTF. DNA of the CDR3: TGTGCCAGCAGGCGACAGGATAACTATGGCTACACCTTC.

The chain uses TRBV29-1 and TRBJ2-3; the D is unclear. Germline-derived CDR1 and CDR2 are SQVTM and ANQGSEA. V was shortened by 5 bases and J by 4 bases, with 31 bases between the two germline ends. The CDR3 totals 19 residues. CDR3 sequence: CSVYVRHNRDKPVSDTQYF. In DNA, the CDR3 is TGCAGCGTTTATGTTAGGCATAACCGAGACAAGCCTGTTTCAGATACGCAGTATTTT.

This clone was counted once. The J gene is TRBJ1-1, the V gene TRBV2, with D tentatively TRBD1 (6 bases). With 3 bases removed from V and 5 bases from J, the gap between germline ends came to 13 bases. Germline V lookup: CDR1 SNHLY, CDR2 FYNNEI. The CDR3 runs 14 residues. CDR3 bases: TGTGCCAGCAGTGACAGACAGGTAAAGACTGAAGCTTTCTTT. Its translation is CASSDRQVKTEAFF.

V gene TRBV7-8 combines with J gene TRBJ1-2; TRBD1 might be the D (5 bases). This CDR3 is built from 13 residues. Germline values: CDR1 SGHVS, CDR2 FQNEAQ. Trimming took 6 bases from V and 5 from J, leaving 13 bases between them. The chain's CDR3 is CASSNNRFYGYTF. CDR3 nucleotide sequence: TGTGCCAGCAGTAATAACAGGTTTTATGGCTACACCTTC.

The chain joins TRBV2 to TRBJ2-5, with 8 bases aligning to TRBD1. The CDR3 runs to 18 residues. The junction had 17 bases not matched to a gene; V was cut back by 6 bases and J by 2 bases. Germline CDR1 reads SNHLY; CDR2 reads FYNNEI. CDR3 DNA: TGTGCCAGCAGAAGGAGAAATCTCCAGGGGGCTCTTCAAGAGACCCAGTACTTC. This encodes CASRRRNLQGALQETQYF.

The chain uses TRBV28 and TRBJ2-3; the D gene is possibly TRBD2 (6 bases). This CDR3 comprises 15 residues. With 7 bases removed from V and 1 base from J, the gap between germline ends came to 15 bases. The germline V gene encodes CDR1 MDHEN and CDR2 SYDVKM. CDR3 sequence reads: CASNRPGLGTDTQYF. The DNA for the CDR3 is TGTGCCAGCAATCGGCCGGGACTTGGCACAGATACGCAGTATTTT.

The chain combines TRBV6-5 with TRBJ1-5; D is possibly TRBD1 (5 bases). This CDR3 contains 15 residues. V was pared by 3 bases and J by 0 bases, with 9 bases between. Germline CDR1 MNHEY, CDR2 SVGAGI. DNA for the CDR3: TGTGCCAGCAGTTATCGCGGGACTAGCAATCAGCCCCAGCATTTT. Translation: CASSYRGTSNQPQHF.

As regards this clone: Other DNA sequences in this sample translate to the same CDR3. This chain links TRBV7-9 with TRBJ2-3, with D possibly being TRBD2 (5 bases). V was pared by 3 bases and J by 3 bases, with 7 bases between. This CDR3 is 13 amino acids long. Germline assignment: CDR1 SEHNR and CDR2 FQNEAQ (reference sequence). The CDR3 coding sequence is TGTGCCAGCAGCTTCGGGGTGACAGATACGCAGTATTTT. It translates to CASSFGVTDTQYF.

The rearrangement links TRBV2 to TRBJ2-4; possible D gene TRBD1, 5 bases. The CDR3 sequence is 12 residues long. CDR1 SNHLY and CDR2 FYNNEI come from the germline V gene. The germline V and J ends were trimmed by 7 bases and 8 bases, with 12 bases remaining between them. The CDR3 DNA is TGTGCCAGCAAAGGGGCTTTATACATTCAGTACTTC. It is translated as CASKGALYIQYF. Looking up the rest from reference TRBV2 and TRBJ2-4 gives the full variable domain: EPEVTQTPSHQVTQMGQEVILRCVPISNHLYFYWYRQILGQKVEFLVSFYNNEISEKSEIFDDQFSVERPDGSNFTLKIRSTKLEDSAMYFCASKGALYIQYFGAGTRLSVL.

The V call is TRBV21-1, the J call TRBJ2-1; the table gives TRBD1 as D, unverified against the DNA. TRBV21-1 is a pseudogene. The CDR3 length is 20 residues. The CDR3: CASLRCRDSLLKRHLGEQFF. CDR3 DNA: TGTGCCAGCTTGCGATGTAGGGACAGCCTTCTTAAGCGCCATCTGGGTGAGCAGTTCTTC.

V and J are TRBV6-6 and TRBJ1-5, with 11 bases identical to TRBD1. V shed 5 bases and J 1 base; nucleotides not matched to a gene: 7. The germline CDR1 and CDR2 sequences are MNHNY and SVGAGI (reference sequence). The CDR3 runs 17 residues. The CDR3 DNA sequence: TGTGCCAGCAGTCCCGGGACAGGGGGATGGAGCAATCAGCCCCAGCATTTT. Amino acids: CASSPGTGGWSNQPQHF.

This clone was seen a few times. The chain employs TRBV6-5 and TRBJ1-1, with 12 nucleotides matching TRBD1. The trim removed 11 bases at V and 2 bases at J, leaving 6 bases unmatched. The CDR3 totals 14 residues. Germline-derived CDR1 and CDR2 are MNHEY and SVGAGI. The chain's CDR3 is CAATGTGGNTEAFF. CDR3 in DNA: TGTGCCGCAACCGGGACAGGGGGCAACACTGAAGCTTTCTTT.

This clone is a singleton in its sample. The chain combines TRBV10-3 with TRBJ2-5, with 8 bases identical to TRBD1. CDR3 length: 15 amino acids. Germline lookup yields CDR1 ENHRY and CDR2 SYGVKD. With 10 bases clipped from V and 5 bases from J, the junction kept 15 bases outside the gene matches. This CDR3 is CATKPRQGPTETQYF. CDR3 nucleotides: TGTGCCACCAAACCCAGACAGGGGCCGACGGAGACCCAGTACTTC.

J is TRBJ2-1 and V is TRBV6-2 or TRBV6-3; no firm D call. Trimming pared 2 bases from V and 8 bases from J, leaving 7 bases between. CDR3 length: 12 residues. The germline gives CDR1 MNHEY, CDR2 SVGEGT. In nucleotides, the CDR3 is TGTGCCAGCAGTTACGAGCACCATGAGCAGTTCTTC. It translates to CASSYEHHEQFF.